This T cell receptor (beta chain) was observed in a study of tumor and adjacent non-tumor tissue in lung cancer. On the study more broadly: On average, productive TCRbeta reads reached some 4.4 million per sample. Whole-study results and caveats: Higher tumor TCR diversity was associated with shorter survival. Tumor tissue had significantly higher TCR diversity than normal lung.

This sample's RNA came from whole unsorted tissue. Between August and November 2014, newly diagnosed, chemotherapy-naive lung cancer patients underwent thoracic surgery in China. Germline-derived CDR1 and CDR2 are SQVTM and ANQGSEA. The CDR3 extends over 13 amino acids. V was clipped by 8 bases and J by 4 bases; unmatched bases: 6. TCRbeta libraries were built with three rounds of nested PCR, modified from ARM-PCR. TCRdb re-analysed the multiplex PCR reads in MiXCR, keeping a single row per CDR3 protein. The sample holds 220,000 or so distinct CDR3 sequences, about 71% seen once. About this clonotype itself: Its antigen is unknown. This sequence may be a read error, since a much larger clone differs from it by one base.

Sequenced input: lung tumor tissue. V usage is TRBV29-1 and J usage is TRBJ1-4; 8 bases are a match to TRBD1. The TCR originated in a man between 60 and 75 years old with non-small cell lung cancer. The CDR3 nucleotides are TGCAGCACTGAAACAGGGGGTAATGAAAAACTGTTTTTT. Amino acid sequence: CSTETGGNEKLFF. Drawing the rest from reference TRBV29-1 and TRBJ1-4, the complete variable domain is SAVISQKPSRDICQRGTSLTIQCQVDSQVTMMFWYRQQPGQSLTLIATANQGSEATYESGFVIDKFPISRPNLTFSTLTVSNMSPEDSSIYLCSTETGGNEKLFFGSGTQLSVL.